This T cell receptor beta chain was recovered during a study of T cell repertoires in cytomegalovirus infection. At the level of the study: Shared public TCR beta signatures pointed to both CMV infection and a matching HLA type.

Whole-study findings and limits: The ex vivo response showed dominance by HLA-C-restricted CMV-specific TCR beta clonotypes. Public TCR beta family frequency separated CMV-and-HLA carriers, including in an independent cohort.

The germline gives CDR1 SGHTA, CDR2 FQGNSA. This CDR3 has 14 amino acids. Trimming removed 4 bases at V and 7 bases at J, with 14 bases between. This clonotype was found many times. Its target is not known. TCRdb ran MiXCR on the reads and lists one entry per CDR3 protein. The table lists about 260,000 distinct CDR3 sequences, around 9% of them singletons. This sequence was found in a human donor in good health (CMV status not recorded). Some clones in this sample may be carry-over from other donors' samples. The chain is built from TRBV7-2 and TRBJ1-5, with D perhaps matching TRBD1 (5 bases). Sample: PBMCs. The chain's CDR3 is CASSSSGGWQPQHF. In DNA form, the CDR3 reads TGTGCCAGCAGCTCCAGTGGGGGGTGGCAGCCCCAGCATTTT.